This T cell receptor (beta chain) came from a study of shared clonotypes between healthy human individuals. Study-level background: CD4 naive and CD4 memory each took three plates per donor, while CD8 naive took two and CD8 memory one.

V was pared by 3 bases and J by 2 bases, with 11 bases between. This CDR3 contains 14 residues. In germline, CDR1 is SNHLY, CDR2 FYNNEI. CD45RO-negative cells were positively selected for CCR7, leaving out terminally differentiated effector memory CD45RA+ cells. Overall study results and limits: Sampling included only blood; tissue repertoires likely differ. Represented diversity, genetic and exposure-history alike, was limited by few donors.

Repertoires were generated with immunoSEQ multiplex PCR, while TCRdb's copy carries only in-frame clones and drops some. The sample lists about 800,000 clones, about 96% occurring once. Worth noting for this clone: As yet, its antigen is unknown.

The receptor was derived from a man aged 25-45 years in good health. This chain links TRBV2 with TRBJ2-7, with D tentatively TRBD1 (5 bases). Material for sequencing was naive CD8+ T cells sorted from blood. The CDR3: CASSDSDRPYEQYF. The CDR3 bases are TGTGCCAGCAGTGATAGTGACAGACCCTACGAGCAGTACTTC.